These 23 T cell receptor beta chains share one sample of origin, sequenced in a study of blood T cell repertoires in COVID-19. Measured with immunoSEQ multiplex PCR; TCRdb has only the in-frame clones, and not every one. Of roughly 170,000 clones listed, approximately 82% are singletons. The sequencing sample was made of PBMCs or T cells enriched from blood (not recorded which). The receptors were gathered from a woman aged 45-65 years who had recovered from COVID-19.

The chain couples TRBV28 to TRBJ2-7; TRBD2 aligns across 15 bases. Per germline, CDR1 MDHEN and CDR2 SYDVKM. The CDR3 is made up of 18 amino acids. With V trimmed by 6 bases and J by 1 base, 10 bases remained unmatched. The CDR3: CASRSGLAGGPGSYEQYF. The DNA for the CDR3 is TGTGCCAGCAGGTCCGGACTAGCGGGAGGGCCCGGGTCCTACGAGCAGTACTTC.

The V call is TRBV19, the J call TRBJ1-4; TRBD1 agrees at 7 bases. The CDR3 length is 13 residues. The V gene's germline CDR1 is LNHDA and CDR2 SQIVND (reference sequence). Losses at the gene ends were 8 bases for V and 12 bases for J; bases not matched to a gene: 12. Written as DNA, the CDR3 is TGTGCCAGTGGTGGACAGGCCTCAAGGGAACTGTTTTTT. It translates to CASGGQASRELFF.

The rearrangement joins TRBV5-4 to TRBJ1-4, with a tentative D call TRBD1 (5 bases). Germline V gene sequence: CDR1 SGHNT, CDR2 YYREEE (reference sequence). Trimming pared 6 bases from V and 0 bases from J, leaving 9 bases between. CDR3 length: 14 residues. The CDR3 is CASNPGTTNEKLFF. In DNA, the CDR3 is TGTGCCAGCAATCCAGGGACAACTAATGAAAAACTGTTTTTT. Drawing the rest from reference TRBV5-4 and TRBJ1-4, the complete variable domain is ETGVTQSPTHLIKTRGQQVTLRCSSQSGHNTVSWYQQALGQGPQFIFQYYREEENGRGNFPPRFSGLQFPNYSSELNVNALELDDSALYLCASNPGTTNEKLFFGSGTQLSVL.

V usage is TRBV11-3 and J usage is TRBJ2-3; TRBD1 matches 9 bases. Germline-derived CDR1 and CDR2 are SGHNT and YENEEA. The trim removed 1 base at V and 5 bases at J, leaving 7 bases unmatched. CDR3 size: 16 residues. CDR3 DNA: TGTGCCAGCAGCTTAGGGGACAGGGATATTGGAGATACGCAGTATTTT. This translates into CASSLGDRDIGDTQYF.

This clone occurred once. The chain employs TRBV10-3 and TRBJ2-1, with TRBD2 identical over 10 bases. The germline V gene has CDR1 ENHRY and CDR2 SYGVKD. This CDR3 comprises 15 residues. Trimming took 3 bases from V and 1 from J; bases not matched to a gene: 0. The CDR3 DNA sequence: TGTGCCATCAGTGATAGCGGGGGGTCCTACAATGAGCAGTTCTTC. Its protein product is CAISDSGGSYNEQFF.

The chain carries TRBV6-1 and TRBJ2-3; 7 nucleotides match TRBD1. Germline lookup yields CDR1 MNHNS and CDR2 SASEGT. The CDR3 contains 16 residues. J was trimmed by 4 bases and V by 2 bases; bases with no gene match: 9. CDR3 nucleotide sequence: TGTGCCAGCAGTGAATGGGGGACAGCCGGCGCAGATACGCAGTATTTT. It translates to CASSEWGTAGADTQYF.

Comments on this clone: A read error may be the cause here, since a much bigger clone is one base away. The genes are TRBV7-2 and TRBJ2-3, with a weak D call TRBD2 (6 bases). The CDR3 length is 16 residues. Germline values: CDR1 SGHTA, CDR2 FQGNSA. V gave up 0 bases and J gave up 7 bases, with 17 bases separating them. CDR3 nucleotide sequence: TGTGCCAGCAGCTTAGCTCGCGCTGTGGGAGGCAATACGCAGTATTTT. This codes for CASSLARAVGGNTQYF.

This chain connects TRBV24-1 to TRBJ2-5, with 7 bases matching TRBD1. This CDR3 is built from 15 residues. Germline CDR1 and CDR2: KGHDR and SFDVKD. With V trimmed by 4 bases and J by 5 bases, 9 bases remained unmatched. In DNA form, the CDR3 reads TGTGCCACCAGTGAGGTACAGGGGACGGGGGAGACCCAGTACTTC. The encoded protein is CATSEVQGTGETQYF.

The CDR3 DNA is TGTGCCAGCAGCTTAGATGGGGGATGGACTAGCGGGAGGTCTCAAGAGACCCAGTACTTC. Its translation is CASSLDGGWTSGRSQETQYF. The chain couples TRBV11-2 to TRBJ2-5; 14 bases agree with TRBD2. This CDR3 region has 20 residues. Germline values: CDR1 SGHAT, CDR2 FQNNGV. The ends lost 0 bases at V and 2 bases at J; junction bases unmatched: 11.

Ten or more counts support this clone. The chain employs TRBV18 and TRBJ1-1, with 12 bases lining up with TRBD1. Germline V gene lookup returns CDR1 KGHSH and CDR2 LQKENI. The CDR3 is 17 amino acids. The junction had 8 bases not matched to a gene; V was cut back by 2 bases and J by 4 bases. The CDR3 sequence: CASSPGTGGGLTTEAFF. CDR3 bases: TGTGCCAGCTCACCAGGGACAGGGGGCGGGTTGACCACTGAAGCTTTCTTT.

This clone was counted at least ten times. CDR3 sequence reads: CASSVGSGSNYEQYF. Written as DNA, the CDR3 is TGTGCCAGCAGCGTAGGAAGCGGGTCAAACTACGAGCAGTACTTC. This chain joins TRBV9 and TRBJ2-7; perhaps TRBD2 as D (6 bases). Looked up from germline, CDR1 is SGDLS and CDR2 is YYNGEE. V lost 0 bases, J lost 3 bases, and 13 bases lay in between. The CDR3 runs to 15 residues.

This clone was seen a handful of times. This chain uses TRBV19 with TRBJ2-7; possible D gene TRBD1, 5 bases. The ends were cut back, 8 bases at V and 6 bases at J, with 20 bases in the middle. CDR3 size: 14 residues. Germline CDR1 is LNHDA and CDR2 is SQIVND (reference sequence). CDR3 in DNA: TGTGCCAGTCAGGGTTGGAGCACTAATGGCGAGCAGTACTTC. Protein: CASQGWSTNGEQYF.

CDR3 in amino acids: CASSKFRTADTEAFF. The CDR3 nucleotides are TGTGCCAGCAGCAAATTTCGGACAGCAGACACTGAAGCTTTCTTT. V and J are TRBV21-1 and TRBJ1-1; TRBD1, the D gene given by the table, was not confirmed from the DNA. TRBV21-1 is classified as a pseudogene. The CDR3 has 15 amino acids.

V is TRBV28 and J is TRBJ1-6; D is unresolved. With 3 bases removed from V and 9 bases from J, the gap between germline ends came to 9 bases. CDR3 length: 13 residues. Germline-derived CDR1 and CDR2 are MDHEN and SYDVKM. For the CDR3, the DNA is TGTGCCAGCAGTTTTTTGGTCGGTTCACCCCTCCACTTT. It yields the protein CASSFLVGSPLHF.

The rearrangement links TRBV7-3 to TRBJ1-2, with a weak D call TRBD1 (5 bases). The CDR3 length is 13 residues. Germline assignment: CDR1 SGHTA and CDR2 FQGTGA. V lost 0 bases to trimming and J lost 5 bases, with 7 bases between them. The CDR3 DNA reads TGTGCCAGCAGCTTAACAACAGGTTATGGCTACACCTTC. Encoded protein: CASSLTTGYGYTF. Supplemented by reference TRBV7-3 and TRBJ1-2, the full variable domain reads GAGVSQTPSNKVTEKGKYVELRCDPISGHTALYWYRQSLGQGPEFLIYFQGTGAADDSGLPNDRFFAVRPEGSVSTLKIQRTERGDSAVYLCASSLTTGYGYTFGSGTRLTVV.

With respect to this clone: The identical CDR3 is also encoded by other nucleotide sequences in the sample. The rearrangement links TRBV6-5 to TRBJ1-1; maybe TRBD1 (6 bases). Trimming removed 0 bases at V and 4 bases at J, with 9 bases between. The germline V gene encodes CDR1 MNHEY and CDR2 SVGAGI. The CDR3 loop spans 14 amino acids. CDR3 bases: TGTGCCAGCAGTTACTCACAGGGTCGCACTGAAGCTTTCTTT. It is translated as CASSYSQGRTEAFF.

The chain carries TRBV6-6 and TRBJ1-3; D call uncertain. CDR3 length equals 12 residues. Germline V CDR1 and CDR2: MNHNY, SVGAGI (reference sequence). Trimming left V 6 bases short and J 8 bases short, with 11 bases between. CDR3 sequence: CASSTPRDTIYF. CDR3 DNA sequence: TGTGCCAGCAGCACGCCTCGGGACACCATATATTTT.

The rearrangement links TRBV27 to TRBJ2-3, with 13 positions matching TRBD2. The CDR3 has 17 residues. The V gene's germline CDR1 is MNHEY and CDR2 SMNVEV (reference sequence). The J segment lost 4 bases and the V segment lost 6 bases, leaving 10 bases of the junction unmatched. This CDR3 is CASSRRQTSGRSDTQYF. The CDR3 nucleotides are TGTGCCAGCAGCCGACGTCAGACTAGCGGGAGGTCAGATACGCAGTATTTT.

The J gene is TRBJ1-1, the V gene TRBV12-3 or TRBV12-4; D ambiguous. The CDR3 consists of 11 residues. Trimming stripped 6 bases from V and 3 bases from J, with 5 bases between. Here the CDR3 DNA reads TGTGCCAGCAGGCAGTACACTGAAGCTTTCTTT. Its translation is CASRQYTEAFF.

The rearrangement joins TRBV5-1 to TRBJ2-3, with TRBD2 as a possible D gene (6 bases). This CDR3 is built from 16 residues. Germline-derived CDR1 and CDR2 are SGHRS and YFSETQ. Trimming removed 2 bases at V and 4 bases at J, with 17 bases between. CDR3 loop: CASSLGSGASSDTQYF. CDR3 in DNA: TGCGCCAGCAGCTTAGGGTCGGGAGCCTCCTCAGATACGCAGTATTTT. The full variable domain, in which reference TRBV5-1 and TRBJ2-3 provide the parts outside the CDR3, is KAGVTQTPRYLIKTRGQQVTLSCSPISGHRSVSWYQQTPGQGLQFLFEYFSETQRNKGNFPGRFSGRQFSNSRSEMNVSTLELGDSALYLCASSLGSGASSDTQYFGPGTRLTVL.

This chain joins TRBV24-1 and TRBJ2-5; TRBD1 matches at 9 bases. From germline, CDR1 is KGHDR and CDR2 SFDVKD. There are 13 residues in the CDR3. The ends lost 10 bases at V and 5 bases at J; junction bases unmatched: 7. CDR3 sequence reads: CATQQGARETQYF. The CDR3 nucleotides are TGTGCCACACAACAGGGGGCGCGGGAGACCCAGTACTTC.

The chain combines TRBV11-2 with TRBJ2-1, with 8 bases matching TRBD2. The junction had 10 bases not matched to a gene; V was cut back by 5 bases and J by 7 bases. This CDR3 has 15 residues. The germline V gene has CDR1 SGHAT and CDR2 FQNNGV. The CDR3 DNA is TGTGCCAGCAGCGGAGCGGGAGCCCGGGCGAATGAGCAGTTCTTC. Its protein product is CASSGAGARANEQFF.

This chain joins TRBV5-1 and TRBJ1-5, with D unresolved. Germline values: CDR1 SGHRS, CDR2 YFSETQ. The CDR3 sequence is 14 residues long. Trimming left V 2 bases short and J 0 bases short, with 6 bases between. The DNA for the CDR3 is TGCGCCAGCAGCTTCGGAGATAGCAATCAGCCCCAGCATTTT. It is translated as CASSFGDSNQPQHF.